This section outlines one T cell receptor beta chain sequence together with its context. What it binds is unknown. Time point in this sample: pretreatment peripheral blood. The ends were cut back, 2 bases at V and 6 bases at J, with 14 bases in the middle. Per the germline V gene, CDR1 is KGHSH and CDR2 is LQKENI. This CDR3 has 15 residues. The source of the sample is a study of PD-L1 blockade in urothelial cancer. Study-level information: Patients previously received 0 to 3 chemotherapy regimens. Study results and limitations: Below-median pretreatment blood TCR clonality predicted better survival.

Spiking each PCR with synthetic TCR analog templates was performed. Assay used: immunoSEQ multiplex PCR; TCRdb lists only in-frame clones, some missing. Among 37,000 or so clones listed, around 82% were seen once. This chain joins TRBV18 and TRBJ1-5; D is unclear. The TCR was taken from a man aged 55 to 70 with urothelial cancer. The sequencing used PBMCs, collected around atezolizumab (anti-PD-L1) treatment. Here the CDR3 DNA reads TGTGCCAGCTCACCATCGATCCCGGTCGGTCAGCCCCAGCATTTT. Its translation: CASSPSIPVGQPQHF.